The 10 T cell receptor beta chains listed next were all sequenced from one sample in a study of cytomegalovirus exposure and HLA in healthy donors. Assay used: immunoSEQ multiplex PCR; TCRdb lists only in-frame clones, some missing. The sample has around 160,000 clones, about 90% seen once; the top ten hold 3%. Sequencing used PBMCs. The receptors stem from a young woman in good health and CMV-seropositive.

The gene calls are TRBV10-3 and TRBJ2-2; weak D call: TRBD2 (6 bases). Trimming stripped 8 bases from V and 13 bases from J, with 17 bases between. CDR1 is ENHRY and CDR2 is SYGVKD in the germline V gene. CDR3 length: 12 residues. The chain's CDR3 is CAIGKAGPGLFF. The DNA of the CDR3 is TGTGCCATCGGGAAGGCGGGGCCTGGGCTGTTTTTT.

The chain recombines TRBV18 with TRBJ2-5, with D tentatively TRBD1 (6 bases). Per germline, CDR1 KGHSH and CDR2 LQKENI. The CDR3 covers 13 residues. V lost 3 bases to trimming and J lost 7 bases, with 12 bases between them. CDR3 coding DNA: TGTGCCAGCTCACCCCACAGGGAAGGGACCCAGTACTTC. This gives the protein CASSPHREGTQYF.

The V call is TRBV7-9, the J call TRBJ2-2, with D perhaps matching TRBD2 (6 bases). CDR3 length: 15 residues. Germline assignment: CDR1 SEHNR and CDR2 FQNEAQ (reference sequence). Trimming took off 8 bases at V and 5 bases at J, with 18 bases between the two ends. The CDR3 spells CASWGLPDSTGELFF. In DNA form, the CDR3 reads TGTGCCAGCTGGGGACTTCCCGATTCGACCGGGGAGCTGTTTTTT.

V gene TRBV6-5 combines with J gene TRBJ2-2; no firm D call. V lost 2 bases and J lost 3, with 7 bases in between. The CDR3 has 14 amino acids. The germline V gene encodes CDR1 MNHEY and CDR2 SVGAGI. The chain's CDR3 is CASSYLRDTGELFF. The DNA for the CDR3 is TGTGCCAGCAGTTACCTCCGGGACACCGGGGAGCTGTTTTTT.

V usage is TRBV2 and J usage is TRBJ2-1; possibly TRBD2 for D (6 bases). Trimming removed 6 bases from V and 9 bases from J, with 21 bases in between. The CDR3 loop spans 15 amino acids. CDR1 is SNHLY, CDR2 FYNNEI, per germline. CDR3 nucleotide sequence: TGTGCCAGCAGCCCAACTAGCCCCCATGGGGGTGAGCAGTTCTTC. Protein product: CASSPTSPHGGEQFF.

The chain recombines TRBV30 with TRBJ2-6, with D maybe TRBD2 (6 bases). The length of the CDR3 is 15 residues. In germline, CDR1 is GTSNPN, CDR2 SVGIG (reference sequence). Trimming left V 0 bases short and J 2 bases short, with 8 bases between. CDR3 loop: CAWSVRGTGANVLTF. The CDR3 DNA reads as TGTGCCTGGAGTGTACGGGGGACTGGGGCCAACGTCCTGACTTTC.

The chain is built from TRBV29-1 and TRBJ2-7; TRBD2 is a possible D gene (5 bases). From germline, CDR1 is SQVTM and CDR2 ANQGSEA. The V end lost 5 bases, the J end lost 3 bases, and 11 bases lay between the germline ends. This CDR3 comprises 12 residues. CDR3 sequence: CSVRTPVYEQYF. The CDR3 nucleotides are TGCAGCGTTCGGACTCCGGTCTACGAGCAGTACTTC.

The chain links TRBV6-1 to TRBJ1-2, with a weak D call TRBD1 (6 bases). Germline V gene sequence: CDR1 MNHNS, CDR2 SASEGT. V lost 2 bases and J 9 bases, leaving 25 bases between the germline ends. The length of the CDR3 is 17 residues. CDR3 DNA: TGTGCCAGCAGTGAATGGGAATCGACAGGAACCGGGAAGAGCTACACCTTC. Translated, it gives CASSEWESTGTGKSYTF.

The genes are TRBV4-3 and TRBJ1-4; D is uncertain. Germline CDR1 and CDR2: LGHNA and YSLEER. Trimming pared 0 bases from V and 0 bases from J, leaving 8 bases between. The CDR3 loop spans 16 amino acids. The CDR3 here is CASSQDRAATNEKLFF. Written as DNA, the CDR3 is TGCGCCAGCAGCCAAGATAGAGCCGCAACTAATGAAAAACTGTTTTTT.

The rearrangement joins TRBV7-9 to TRBJ2-1; TRBD2 agrees at 8 bases. The germline gives CDR1 SEHNR, CDR2 FQNEAQ (reference sequence). With 3 bases clipped from V and 8 bases from J, the junction kept 6 bases outside the gene matches. The CDR3 has 14 amino acids. The CDR3 region has the DNA TGTGCCAGCAGCTTGGCTAGCGGGCCGGATGAGCAGTTCTTC. This sequence encodes CASSLASGPDEQFF.